The 25 T cell receptor beta chains reported below all come from one sample, sequenced in a study of early T cells in non-severe SARS-CoV-2 infection. TCRdb re-called the 5' RACE reads with MiXCR, one entry per CDR3 protein. The table has roughly 66,000 distinct CDR3 sequences, roughly 10% seen once. What was sequenced was whole blood. The origin of the receptors is an adult who was a healthcare worker with PCR-confirmed SARS-CoV-2 infection or an uninfected control (not recorded which).

This clonotype was picked up many times. This rearrangement joins TRBV12-3 or TRBV12-4 to TRBJ1-4, with 9 bases that match TRBD1. The CDR3 spans 17 residues. The V segment lost 9 bases and the J segment 8 bases; nucleotides outside the gene matches: 19. The CDR3 nucleotides are TGTGCCAGTACTACCTCCTGGGGTACAGGGGGCGTAGAAAAACTGTTTTTT. Amino acid sequence: CASTTSWGTGGVEKLFF.

This clonotype has more than one count but fewer than ten. The chain couples TRBV5-1 to TRBJ2-1; possible D gene TRBD2, 5 bases. The germline V gene encodes CDR1 SGHRS and CDR2 YFSETQ. This CDR3 comprises 13 residues. The ends were cut back, 6 bases at V and 9 bases at J, with 16 bases in the middle. In DNA, the CDR3 is TGCGCCAGCATGTTGGCGGGCACTCGTGAGCAGTTCTTC. This gives the protein CASMLAGTREQFF. Using reference TRBV5-1 and TRBJ2-1 for the parts outside the CDR3, the full variable domain is KAGVTQTPRYLIKTRGQQVTLSCSPISGHRSVSWYQQTPGQGLQFLFEYFSETQRNKGNFPGRFSGRQFSNSRSEMNVSTLELGDSALYLCASMLAGTREQFFGPGTRLTVL.

This clonotype was counted between two and nine times. The rearrangement links TRBV25-1 to TRBJ2-3; D is ambiguous. The CDR3 has 11 residues. The germline gives CDR1 MGHDK, CDR2 SYGVNS. The ends were cut back, 3 bases at V and 5 bases at J, with 3 bases in the middle. CDR3 in amino acids: CASSDKDTQYF. CDR3 sequence (DNA): TGTGCCAGCAGTGACAAAGATACGCAGTATTTT.

This clonotype was counted ten times or more. Written as DNA, the CDR3 is TGCAGTGCACAGCGGACTAGCGGAACCACAGATACGCAGTATTTT. It encodes CSAQRTSGTTDTQYF. The gene calls are TRBV20-1 and TRBJ2-3, with 10 nucleotides matching TRBD2. The CDR3 runs 15 residues. From germline, CDR1 is DFQATT and CDR2 SNEGSKA (reference sequence). After removal of 6 bases from V and 2 bases from J, the junction contained 8 bases not matched to a gene.

This clonotype was seen ten or more times. As DNA, the CDR3 is TGTGCCAGCAGCTTGAGGCCCCACAGGGGCCTTTCCTACGAGCAGTACTTC. Translation gives CASSLRPHRGLSYEQYF. The chain has TRBV5-6 and TRBJ2-7; 7 bases match TRBD1. Germline V gene sequence: CDR1 SGHDT, CDR2 YYEEEE. Germline trimming cut 1 base from V and 1 base from J; bases unmatched to any gene: 11. The CDR3 totals 17 residues.

This clonotype was detected only a few times. This chain links TRBV7-9 with TRBJ2-5; no clear D gene. The CDR3 has 11 amino acids. Trimming pared 1 base from V and 7 bases from J, leaving 4 bases between. Germline loops: CDR1 SEHNR, CDR2 FQNEAQ (reference sequence). This CDR3 is CASSLEATQYF. CDR3 DNA: TGTGCCAGCAGCTTAGAGGCGACCCAGTACTTC.

The chain uses TRBV30 and TRBJ2-1, with 11 bases that match TRBD2. Germline loops: CDR1 GTSNPN, CDR2 SVGIG (reference sequence). Germline trimming cut 2 bases from V and 15 bases from J; bases unmatched to any gene: 3. This CDR3 region has 11 residues. CDR3 nucleotide sequence: TGTGCCTGGAGTCCCCTAGCGGGAGGGTTCTTC. Encoded protein: CAWSPLAGGFF.

J is TRBJ2-3 and V is TRBV7-9, with 14 nucleotides matching TRBD2. Germline CDR1 and CDR2: SEHNR and FQNEAQ (reference sequence). This CDR3 has 18 residues. V was clipped by 5 bases and J by 0 bases; unmatched bases: 7. CDR3 residues: CASSGGLAGAESTDTQYF. CDR3 DNA sequence: TGTGCCAGCAGCGGGGGACTAGCGGGAGCGGAAAGCACAGATACGCAGTATTTT.

There are many counts of this clonotype. This chain links TRBV20-1 with TRBJ1-1, with a possible D match to TRBD1 (6 bases). Trimming removed 5 bases from V and 6 bases from J, with 19 bases in between. The CDR3 contains 14 residues. Germline V lookup: CDR1 DFQATT, CDR2 SNEGSKA (reference sequence). CDR3 region: CSADPGDYSAEAFF. In DNA, the CDR3 is TGCAGTGCTGACCCAGGGGATTATAGCGCTGAAGCTTTCTTT.

This clonotype occurred many times. The chain has TRBV19 and TRBJ2-1, with a possible D match to TRBD1 (6 bases). Deletions cut 9 bases from V and 9 bases from J, with 18 bases between. This CDR3 spans 13 amino acids. In germline, CDR1 is LNHDA, CDR2 SQIVND (reference sequence). CDR3: CARPLQGSGEQFF. The DNA of the CDR3 is TGTGCCAGGCCACTTCAGGGGTCTGGTGAGCAGTTCTTC.

This clonotype has a count of ten or more. V usage is TRBV7-2 and J usage is TRBJ2-2, with 7 bases that match TRBD2. The CDR3 runs to 14 residues. CDR1 is SGHTA and CDR2 is FQGNSA in the germline V gene. The trim removed 4 bases at V and 3 bases at J, leaving 2 bases unmatched. The CDR3 nucleotides are TGTGCCAGCAGCTGGGGGAGGGACACCGGGGAGCTGTTTTTT. Its translation: CASSWGRDTGELFF.

V gene TRBV20-1 combines with J gene TRBJ2-3; tentative D call: TRBD1 (6 bases). The CDR3 has 14 amino acids. Germline V gene lookup returns CDR1 DFQATT and CDR2 SNEGSKA (reference sequence). The ends were cut back, 2 bases at V and 5 bases at J, with 14 bases in the middle. The CDR3 reads CSARQGSRGDTQYF. CDR3 nucleotide sequence: TGCAGTGCTAGACAGGGGTCAAGGGGAGATACGCAGTATTTT.

At least ten counts were recorded for this clonotype. The chain is built from TRBV29-1 and TRBJ2-3, with 12 nucleotides matching TRBD2. CDR1 is SQVTM and CDR2 is ANQGSEA in the germline V gene. CDR3 length: 16 amino acids. V lost 4 bases to trimming and J lost 0 bases; unmatched junction nucleotides: 5. In DNA form, the CDR3 reads TGCAGCGTTGTGGGACTAGCGGGTCGTAGCACAGATACGCAGTATTTT. Amino acid sequence: CSVVGLAGRSTDTQYF.

The genes are TRBV2 and TRBJ2-4, with TRBD1 identical over 8 bases. The CDR3 spans 16 residues. Trimming at V came to 10 bases and at J to 3 bases, leaving 14 bases not matched to a gene. Germline V gene sequence: CDR1 SNHLY, CDR2 FYNNEI. This chain's CDR3 is CATLPGTGWDKNIQYF. The CDR3, as DNA: TGTGCCACCCTGCCGGGGACAGGATGGGACAAAAACATTCAGTACTTC.

This clonotype was counted only a few times. The gene calls are TRBV6-2 or TRBV6-3 and TRBJ2-7; weak D call: TRBD1 (5 bases). Germline-derived CDR1 and CDR2 are MNHEY and SVGEGT. The CDR3 covers 12 residues. The V end lost 7 bases, the J end lost 2 bases, and 9 bases lay between the germline ends. CDR3 in DNA: TGTGCCAGCAATGGGGCAGCCTACGAGCAGTACTTC. Translating it yields CASNGAAYEQYF.

There are a few counts of this clonotype. V gene TRBV12-3 or TRBV12-4 combines with J gene TRBJ2-7; 9 nucleotides align to TRBD1. The CDR3 loop spans 12 amino acids. J gave up 0 bases and V 9 bases, and 0 bases lay outside the gene matches. In nucleotides, the CDR3 is TGTGCCAGGGGACAGGGCTCCTACGAGCAGTACTTC. Translating it yields CARGQGSYEQYF.

This clonotype appeared a few times. The chain recombines TRBV12-3 or TRBV12-4 with TRBJ1-2; D ambiguous. Trimming took off 3 bases at V and 5 bases at J, with 10 bases between the two ends. The CDR3 totals 13 residues. The CDR3 DNA reads as TGTGCCAGCAGTTTCGGGCAGGTGTATGGCTACACCTTC. Translation gives CASSFGQVYGYTF.

This clonotype was counted only a few times. CDR3 sequence: CASSQVAGNEQFF. The CDR3 bases are TGTGCCAGCAGCCAAGTAGCGGGGAATGAGCAGTTCTTC. The chain combines TRBV3-1 with TRBJ2-1; 8 bases fit TRBD2. Germline assignment: CDR1 LGHDT and CDR2 YNNKEL (reference sequence). V shed 1 base, J shed 7 bases, and the junction held 0 bases outside the gene matches. CDR3 length: 13 amino acids.

Only a few counts were recorded for this clonotype. The chain employs TRBV20-1 and TRBJ2-1; perhaps TRBD2 as D (5 bases). V lost 5 bases and J 0 bases, leaving 23 bases between the germline ends. This CDR3 is built from 18 residues. Germline CDR1 is DFQATT and CDR2 is SNEGSKA (reference sequence). In nucleotides, the CDR3 is TGCAGTGCTCTCAACGATTTAATAGCGTGGTTCTCCTACAATGAGCAGTTCTTC. Translated, it gives CSALNDLIAWFSYNEQFF.

This clonotype has just a few counts. The chain links TRBV29-1 to TRBJ2-7; 9 bases align to TRBD1. CDR3 size: 12 residues. Per germline, CDR1 SQVTM and CDR2 ANQGSEA. With 4 bases clipped from V and 4 bases from J, the junction kept 2 bases outside the gene matches. CDR3 in amino acids: CSVAGQGYEQYF. CDR3 nucleotides: TGCAGCGTTGCGGGACAGGGATACGAGCAGTACTTC.

This clonotype was recorded at least ten times. The chain combines TRBV2 with TRBJ2-2; 10 bases match TRBD2. CDR1 SNHLY and CDR2 FYNNEI come from the germline V gene. CDR3 size: 16 residues. V was pared by 6 bases and J by 4 bases, with 8 bases of the junction left unmatched. The CDR3 spells CASRVAGGGFTGELFF. CDR3 in DNA: TGTGCCAGCAGGGTAGCGGGAGGAGGGTTCACCGGGGAGCTGTTTTTT.

This clonotype showed up just a few times. The genes are TRBV12-3 or TRBV12-4 and TRBJ2-7; D call uncertain. Trimming cost V 6 bases and J 3 bases, with 15 bases left between them. There are 14 residues in the CDR3. CDR3 residues: CASSQLSLSYEQYF. The CDR3 nucleotides are TGTGCCAGCAGCCAACTCAGTCTAAGCTACGAGCAGTACTTC.

Note on this clonotype: Since a much larger clone is just one base distant, this may be a read error. The rearrangement joins TRBV5-1 to TRBJ2-5; perhaps TRBD2 as D (6 bases). The CDR3 totals 13 residues. Germline CDR1 and CDR2: SGHRS and YFSETQ. For the CDR3, the DNA is TGCGCCTGCAGCCCAGGAGGAGGGGAGACCCAGTACTTC. Residues: CACSPGGGETQYF.

The chain is built from TRBV5-4 and TRBJ2-2; D tentatively fits TRBD1 or TRBD2 (6 bases each). Germline V CDR1 and CDR2: SGHNT, YYREEE (reference sequence). The CDR3 totals 16 residues. Trimming took 4 bases from V and 2 from J, leaving 15 bases between them. The CDR3 nucleotides are TGTGCCAGCAGCAAGGACACAGGGACTAACACCGGGGAGCTGTTTTTT. Its translation is CASSKDTGTNTGELFF.

There are many counts of this clonotype. CDR3 residues: CAWSADSNQPQHF. The CDR3 nucleotides are TGTGCCTGGAGTGCGGATAGCAATCAGCCCCAGCATTTT. The rearrangement joins TRBV30 to TRBJ1-5, with D hard to call. Germline values: CDR1 GTSNPN, CDR2 SVGIG (reference sequence). The ends were cut back, 1 base at V and 0 bases at J, with 4 bases in the middle. The CDR3 consists of 13 residues.